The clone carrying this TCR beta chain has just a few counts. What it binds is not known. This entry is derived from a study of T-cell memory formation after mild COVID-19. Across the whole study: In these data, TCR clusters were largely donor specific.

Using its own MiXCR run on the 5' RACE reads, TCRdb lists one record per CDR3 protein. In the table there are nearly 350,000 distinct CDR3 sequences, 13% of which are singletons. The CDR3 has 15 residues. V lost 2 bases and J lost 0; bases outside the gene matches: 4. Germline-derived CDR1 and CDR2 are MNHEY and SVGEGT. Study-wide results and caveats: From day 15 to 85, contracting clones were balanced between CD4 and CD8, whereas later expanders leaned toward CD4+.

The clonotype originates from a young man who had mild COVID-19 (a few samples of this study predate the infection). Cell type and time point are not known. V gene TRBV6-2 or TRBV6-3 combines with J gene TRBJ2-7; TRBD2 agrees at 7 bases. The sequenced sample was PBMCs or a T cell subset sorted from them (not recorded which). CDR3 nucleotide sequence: TGTGCCAGCAGTTACGGCGGGAGTCCCTCCTACGAGCAGTACTTC. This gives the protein CASSYGGSPSYEQYF.